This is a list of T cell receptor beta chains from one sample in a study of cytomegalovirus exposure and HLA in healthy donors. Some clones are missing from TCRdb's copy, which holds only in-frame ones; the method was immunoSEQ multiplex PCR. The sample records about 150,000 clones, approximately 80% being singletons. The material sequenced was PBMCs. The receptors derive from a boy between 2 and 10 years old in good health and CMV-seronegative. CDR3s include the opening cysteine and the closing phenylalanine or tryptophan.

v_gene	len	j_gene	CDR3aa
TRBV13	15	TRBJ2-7	CASSLGAGYSYEQYF
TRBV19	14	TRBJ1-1	CASNIQGQNTEAFF
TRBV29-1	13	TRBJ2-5	CSVERGPQETQYF
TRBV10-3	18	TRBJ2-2	CAISEPRGGLILSGELFF
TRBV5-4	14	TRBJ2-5	CASSRQGPQETQYF
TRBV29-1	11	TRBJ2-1	CSVERYNEQFF
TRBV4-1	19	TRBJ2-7	CASSQQLSTSGRRPYEQYF
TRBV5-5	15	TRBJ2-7	CASSLNGVGAYEQYF
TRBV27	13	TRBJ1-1	CASSSGRNTEAFF
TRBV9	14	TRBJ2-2	CASKGTGNAGELFF
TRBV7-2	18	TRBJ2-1	CASSLFNPGGRAYNEQFF
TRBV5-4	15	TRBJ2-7	CASSLVSGSFYEQYF
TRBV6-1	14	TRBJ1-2	CASNPGGSNYGYTF
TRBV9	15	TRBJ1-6	CASSTLTEYNSPLHF